These 23 T cell receptor beta chains were all obtained from the same sample, sequenced in a study of control samples from healthy donors and cancer patients. The data were produced by immunoSEQ multiplex PCR, yet TCRdb's version contains in-frame clones alone and is incomplete. Of 180,000 or so clones detected, 91% appear once; the ten largest clones hold over 1.2%. Sequencing input: blood. The receptors derive from a woman aged 25-40 years in good health.

The rearrangement links TRBV9 to TRBJ2-1; TRBD2 matches at 10 bases. The CDR3 is 16 residues long. Germline V CDR1 and CDR2: SGDLS, YYNGEE. V lost 4 bases to trimming and J lost 4 bases; unmatched junction nucleotides: 8. The CDR3 here is CASSPQAGGGYNEQFF. CDR3 in DNA: TGTGCCAGCAGCCCCCAAGCGGGGGGGGGTTACAATGAGCAGTTCTTC. Based on the CDR3 plus reference TRBV9 and TRBJ2-1, the full variable domain is DSGVTQTPKHLITATGQRVTLRCSPRSGDLSVYWYQQSLDQGLQFLIQYYNGEERAKGNILERFSAQQFPDLHSELNLSSLELGDSALYFCASSPQAGGGYNEQFFGPGTRLTVL.

The table lists this clone with a count of one. V gene TRBV7-2 combines with J gene TRBJ1-4; TRBD1 matches at 8 bases. The germline V gene encodes CDR1 SGHTA and CDR2 FQGNSA. The ends lost 5 bases at V and 7 bases at J; junction bases unmatched: 6. This CDR3 spans 14 amino acids. In DNA form, the CDR3 reads TGTGCCAGCAGCAATACAGGGGGAGGTGAAAAACTGTTTTTT. It is translated as CASSNTGGGEKLFF.

V usage is TRBV3-1 (or the pseudogene TRBV3-2) and J usage is TRBJ1-2; D gene unclear. Deletions cut 0 bases from V and 8 bases from J, with 10 bases between. The CDR3 has 13 residues. CDR1 is LGHDT and CDR2 is YNNKEL in the germline V gene (reference sequence). DNA of the CDR3: TGTGCCAGCAGCCAAGATCGCGGCAGCGGCTACACCTTC. Translation gives CASSQDRGSGYTF.

This clone came up once. V and J are TRBV18 and TRBJ2-1, with TRBD1 matching over 9 bases. The V segment lost 8 bases and the J segment 7 bases; nucleotides outside the gene matches: 6. The CDR3 totals 13 residues. Germline V lookup: CDR1 KGHSH, CDR2 LQKENI. CDR3 in DNA: TGTGCCAGCAGAACAGGGGGCGGGAATGAGCAGTTCTTC. Residues: CASRTGGGNEQFF.

The chain uses TRBV5-1 and TRBJ2-3; D remains unclear. In germline, CDR1 is SGHRS, CDR2 YFSETQ. V dropped 0 bases and J dropped 4 bases, with 3 bases sitting between them. This CDR3 is 12 amino acids long. The CDR3 sequence is CASSLEADTQYF. The CDR3 bases are TGCGCCAGCAGCTTGGAGGCAGATACGCAGTATTTT.

V and J are TRBV27 and TRBJ1-1; TRBD1 matches 11 bases. This CDR3 contains 16 residues. The germline V gene encodes CDR1 MNHEY and CDR2 SMNVEV (reference sequence). J lost 4 bases, V lost 6 bases, and 10 bases had no gene match. CDR3 sequence (DNA): TGTGCCAGCAGACGAGCCGGGACAGGGGGGATCACTGAAGCTTTCTTT. Amino acids: CASRRAGTGGITEAFF.

The J gene is TRBJ1-2, the V gene TRBV2; 8 nucleotides agree with TRBD1. This CDR3 spans 15 amino acids. Looked up from germline, CDR1 is SNHLY and CDR2 is FYNNEI. V shed 4 bases, J shed 6 bases, and the junction held 10 bases outside the gene matches. CDR3: CASSVSGGAVDGYTF. The CDR3 region has the DNA TGTGCCAGCAGTGTGTCAGGGGGCGCGGTGGATGGCTACACCTTC.

The rearrangement joins TRBV11-2 to TRBJ2-5, with TRBD1 matching 7 bases. Trimming removed 6 bases from V and 5 bases from J; junction bases left unmatched: 6. The CDR3 spans 13 residues. Germline assignment: CDR1 SGHAT and CDR2 FQNNGV. The CDR3 DNA reads TGTGCCAGCAGGCGAGGGGGCGGGGAGACCCAGTACTTC. Translation gives CASRRGGGETQYF.

This clone came up once. This rearrangement joins TRBV5-1 to TRBJ1-1, with TRBD1 identical over 8 bases. CDR1 is SGHRS, CDR2 YFSETQ, per germline. CDR3 length equals 15 residues. J gave up 1 base and V 1 base, and 3 bases lay outside the gene matches. The DNA for the CDR3 is TGCGCCAGCAGCTTGCAGGGGGCGGGGAACACTGAAGCTTTCTTT. Its translation: CASSLQGAGNTEAFF.

This clone showed up just once. This rearrangement joins TRBV24-1 to TRBJ2-1; 8 bases match TRBD2. Germline lookup yields CDR1 KGHDR and CDR2 SFDVKD. J gave up 1 base and V 1 base, and 5 bases lay outside the gene matches. This CDR3 has 17 amino acids. CDR3 in DNA: TGTGCCACCAGTGATTTCGGCCCGGGAGGGTCCTACAATGAGCAGTTCTTC. It specifies CATSDFGPGGSYNEQFF.

This clone has just a few counts. V gene TRBV14 combines with J gene TRBJ1-1; D perhaps matches TRBD1 (6 bases). V lost 4 bases and J lost 0, with 15 bases in between. CDR1 SGHDN and CDR2 FVKESK come from the germline V gene. This CDR3 comprises 16 residues. This CDR3 reads CASSPTGWVMNTEAFF. As DNA, the CDR3 is TGTGCCAGCAGCCCTACAGGGTGGGTTATGAACACTGAAGCTTTCTTT.

This clone was observed once. The chain has TRBV6-2 or TRBV6-3 and TRBJ1-3; D call uncertain. The V end was cut by 2 bases, the J end by 0 bases, with 5 bases between. The CDR3 runs 14 residues. Germline V gene data show CDR1 as MNHEY and CDR2 as SVGEGT. The CDR3 sequence: CASSYGDSGNTIYF. The CDR3 coding sequence is TGTGCCAGCAGTTACGGGGACTCTGGAAACACCATATATTTT.

The genes are TRBV7-2 and TRBJ2-7; 12 bases fit TRBD1. The CDR3 has 15 amino acids. J lost 4 bases, V lost 5 bases, and 6 bases had no gene match. Germline V CDR1 and CDR2: SGHTA, FQGNSA. The CDR3, as DNA: TGTGCCAGCAGCCCGGGGACAGGGGGCGGGTACGAGCAGTACTTC. Translation gives CASSPGTGGGYEQYF. Using reference TRBV7-2 and TRBJ2-7 for the parts outside the CDR3, the full variable domain is GAGVSQSPSNKVTEKGKDVELRCDPISGHTALYWYRQSLGQGLEFLIYFQGNSAPDKSGLPSDRFSAERTGGSVSTLTIQRTQQEDSAVYLCASSPGTGGGYEQYFGPGTRLTVT.

The rearrangement links TRBV6-5 to TRBJ1-6; D remains unclear. This CDR3 region has 14 residues. Between the trimmed V and J ends, which lost 0 bases and 7 bases, there was a span of 7 bases. Per germline, CDR1 MNHEY and CDR2 SVGAGI. CDR3 region: CASSYSNGNSPLHF. CDR3 coding DNA: TGTGCCAGCAGTTACTCGAACGGGAATTCACCCCTCCACTTT.

The gene calls are TRBV6-6 and TRBJ2-1; D remains ambiguous. CDR1 and CDR2 from the germline V gene are MNHNY and SVGAGI (reference sequence). The CDR3 runs 14 residues. The V end was cut by 4 bases, the J end by 0 bases, with 7 bases between. The CDR3 reads CASSSPSSYNEQFF. The CDR3 DNA reads TGTGCCAGCAGTTCACCTAGCTCCTACAATGAGCAGTTCTTC.

The rearrangement uses TRBV5-4 and TRBJ1-3, with D perhaps matching TRBD1 (5 bases). The germline CDR1 and CDR2 sequences are SGHNT and YYREEE (reference sequence). The CDR3 is 14 residues long. Trimming shortened V by 4 bases and J by 4 bases, and 12 bases separated the two germline ends. As DNA, the CDR3 is TGTGCCAGCAGCAGGGACGGCTTCGGAAACACCATATATTTT. Amino acid sequence: CASSRDGFGNTIYF.

The genes are TRBV7-2 and TRBJ2-7, with 9 bases aligning to TRBD1. Losses at the gene ends were 4 bases for V and 4 bases for J; bases not matched to a gene: 5. Germline V gene lookup returns CDR1 SGHTA and CDR2 FQGNSA. The CDR3 length is 14 residues. The CDR3 loop reads CASSSGTGRYEQYF. The CDR3 bases are TGTGCCAGCAGCTCCGGGACAGGGAGGTACGAGCAGTACTTC.

This clone was seen only a few times. This sequence joins TRBV5-1 and TRBJ1-5; D might be TRBD1 (6 bases). The length of the CDR3 is 15 residues. Deletions cut 5 bases from V and 0 bases from J, with 12 bases between. CDR1 is SGHRS and CDR2 is YFSETQ in the germline V gene. The CDR3 DNA reads as TGCGCCAGCAGGCCGGGGGCATTTAGCAATCAGCCCCAGCATTTT. Its translation is CASRPGAFSNQPQHF.

This clone was seen only once. The chain recombines TRBV6-6 with TRBJ2-1; TRBD2 aligns across 8 bases. Germline loops: CDR1 MNHNY, CDR2 SVGAGI (reference sequence). This CDR3 is 13 amino acids long. J was trimmed by 7 bases and V by 7 bases; bases with no gene match: 6. The CDR3 DNA sequence: TGTGCCAGCACCAGCGGGGGTCTAAATGAGCAGTTCTTC. Amino acid sequence: CASTSGGLNEQFF.

The chain combines TRBV6-5 with TRBJ1-4; 8 positions agree with TRBD1. This CDR3 has 13 residues. Trimming cost V 6 bases and J 8 bases; bases outside gene matches: 5. The germline V gene encodes CDR1 MNHEY and CDR2 SVGAGI. The CDR3 sequence is CASRTGVREKLFF. In nucleotides, the CDR3 is TGTGCCAGCAGGACAGGGGTACGGGAAAAACTGTTTTTT.

This chain links TRBV6-5 with TRBJ2-3; D may be TRBD2 (5 bases). CDR3 size: 15 residues. V lost 5 bases to trimming and J lost 2 bases, with 14 bases between them. Germline V gene data show CDR1 as MNHEY and CDR2 as SVGAGI. The CDR3, as DNA: TGTGCCAGCAGTACCCAAGCGGAGGCCACAGATACGCAGTATTTT. Protein: CASSTQAEATDTQYF.

This rearrangement joins TRBV27 to TRBJ2-5; weak D call: TRBD2 (6 bases). Per the germline V gene, CDR1 is MNHEY and CDR2 is SMNVEV (reference sequence). This CDR3 comprises 14 residues. Deletions cut 2 bases from V and 0 bases from J, with 7 bases between. The CDR3 sequence is CASSLAGNQETQYF. DNA for the CDR3: TGTGCCAGCAGTTTAGCGGGGAACCAAGAGACCCAGTACTTC.

This sequence joins TRBV10-1 and TRBJ2-3; weak D call: TRBD2 (6 bases). The CDR3 spans 14 residues. V lost 6 bases and J lost 4, with 14 bases in between. Germline-derived CDR1 and CDR2 are WNHNN and SYGVQD (reference sequence). The CDR3 sequence: CASRTRTGADTQYF. Written as DNA, the CDR3 is TGCGCCAGCAGGACTAGGACGGGCGCAGATACGCAGTATTTT.